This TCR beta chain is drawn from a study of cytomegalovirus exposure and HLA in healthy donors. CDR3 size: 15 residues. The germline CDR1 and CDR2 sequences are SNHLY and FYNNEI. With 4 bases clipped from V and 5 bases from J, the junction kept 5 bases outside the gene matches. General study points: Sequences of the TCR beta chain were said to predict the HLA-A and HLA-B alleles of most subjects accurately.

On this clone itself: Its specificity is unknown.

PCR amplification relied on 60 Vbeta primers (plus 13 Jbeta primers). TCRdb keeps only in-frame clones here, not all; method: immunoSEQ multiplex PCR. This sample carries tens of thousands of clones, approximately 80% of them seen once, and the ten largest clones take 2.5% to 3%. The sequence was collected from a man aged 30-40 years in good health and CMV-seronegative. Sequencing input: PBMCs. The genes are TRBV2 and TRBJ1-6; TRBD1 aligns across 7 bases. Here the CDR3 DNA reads TGTGCCAGCAGTGTTCTTGACAGGGATAATTCACCCCTCCACTTT. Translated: CASSVLDRDNSPLHF.